This TCR beta chain derives from a study of shared clonotypes between healthy human individuals. The wider study: Those who served as donors were a couple of women and a few men between the ages of 18 and 49. Three plates were used per donor for CD4 naive, three for CD4 memory, two for CD8 naive and one for CD8 memory.

Sequenced by immunoSEQ multiplex PCR; TCRdb stores in-frame clones only, minus some. The sample consists of some 630,000 clones, 55% to 75% of them appearing once. With 3 bases removed from V and 7 bases from J, the gap between germline ends came to 3 bases. Per germline, CDR1 MDHEN and CDR2 SYDVKM. The CDR3 spans 11 residues. All participating donors were Caucasian adults from Nashville, Tennessee. The J gene is TRBJ2-2, the V gene TRBV28; no definite D call. The source material was memory CD4+ T cells sorted from blood. Stated subset: CD45RA-negative fraction. The receptor was derived from a woman under 40 in good health. This chain's CDR3 is CASSFNGELFF. CDR3 DNA: TGTGCCAGCAGTTTTAACGGGGAGCTGTTTTTT. The full variable domain, rest sourced from reference TRBV28 and TRBJ2-2, is DVKVTQSSRYLVKRTGEKVFLECVQDMDHENMFWYRQDPGLGLRLIYFSYDVKMKEKGDIPEGYSVSREKKERFSLILESASTNQTSMYLCASSFNGELFFGEGSRLTVL.